This T cell receptor (beta chain) originates from a study of blood T cell repertoires in COVID-19. Study details: COVID-19 samples from acute and convalescent phases originated in the United States, Italy and Spain. PBMCs, B-cell-depleted T cells, or T cells provided the cDNA or gDNA that made up the material.

The CDR3 loop spans 15 amino acids. Germline-derived CDR1 and CDR2 are LGHDT and YNNKEL (reference sequence). V was pared by 0 bases and J by 10 bases, with 15 bases between. Using immunoSEQ multiplex PCR, the repertoire was profiled, and TCRdb retains in-frame clones only, with some absent. This table holds around 430,000 clones, more than 75% found once. Sample: PBMCs or T cells enriched from blood (not recorded which). The chain joins TRBV3-1 (or the pseudogene TRBV3-2) to TRBJ1-4, with D possibly being TRBD1 (6 bases). This sequence originates from a woman between 45 and 60 years old who had recovered from COVID-19. The CDR3, as DNA: TGTGCCAGCAGCCAAGAAGTGGCAGGGGACGCAAAACTGTTTTTT. Translating it yields CASSQEVAGDAKLFF.